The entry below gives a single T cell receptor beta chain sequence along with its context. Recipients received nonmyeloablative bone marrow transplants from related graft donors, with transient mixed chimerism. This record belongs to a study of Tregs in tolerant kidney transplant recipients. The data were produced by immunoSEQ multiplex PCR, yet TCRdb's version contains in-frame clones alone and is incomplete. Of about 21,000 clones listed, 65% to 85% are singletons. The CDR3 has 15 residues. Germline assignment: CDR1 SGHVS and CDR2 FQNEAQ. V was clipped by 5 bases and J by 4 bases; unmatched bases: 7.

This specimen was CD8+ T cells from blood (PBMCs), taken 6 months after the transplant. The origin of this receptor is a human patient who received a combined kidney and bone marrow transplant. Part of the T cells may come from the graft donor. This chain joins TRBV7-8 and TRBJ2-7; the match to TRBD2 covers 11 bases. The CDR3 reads CASSISTSGKYEQYF. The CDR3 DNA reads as TGTGCCAGCAGCATATCGACTAGCGGGAAATACGAGCAGTACTTC.